The 13 T cell receptor beta chains given below trace back to one sample, sequenced in a study of blood T cell repertoires in COVID-19. Only in-frame clones appear in the TCRdb table, and some are missing; sequencing was by immunoSEQ multiplex PCR. Of tens of thousands of clones listed, almost 85% are singletons. Sequencing was carried out using peripheral blood. The receptors shown here come from a human donor in a cohort sampled during active COVID-19.

CDR3: CASSQLLGASTQYF. Written as DNA, the CDR3 is TGTGCCAGCAGCCAACTCCTCGGAGCGTCTACGCAGTATTTT. The chain joins TRBV3-1 (or the pseudogene TRBV3-2) to TRBJ2-3; D gene ambiguous. The V gene's germline CDR1 is LGHDT and CDR2 YNNKEL (reference sequence). CDR3 length: 14 residues. Trimming shortened V by 2 bases and J by 8 bases, and 14 bases separated the two germline ends.

Only one count was recorded for this clone. This chain links TRBV27 with TRBJ1-1; tentative D call: TRBD1 (5 bases). Germline values: CDR1 MNHEY, CDR2 SMNVEV (reference sequence). The ends were cut back, 7 bases at V and 5 bases at J, with 17 bases in the middle. CDR3 length equals 14 residues. As DNA, the CDR3 is TGTGCCAGCATCCCAGGCGTGGGGGGGACTGAAGCTTTCTTT. Protein: CASIPGVGGTEAFF.

The chain links TRBV5-5 to TRBJ2-3; unclear D gene. CDR3 length: 12 residues. The V end lost 1 base, the J end lost 4 bases, and 4 bases lay between the germline ends. Germline CDR1 and CDR2: SGHKS and YYEKEE (reference sequence). The CDR3: CASSLRADTQYF. The CDR3 coding sequence is TGTGCCAGCAGCTTGCGGGCAGATACGCAGTATTTT.

This chain joins TRBV29-1 and TRBJ1-1; D gene uncertain. CDR3 size: 15 residues. Germline loops: CDR1 SQVTM, CDR2 ANQGSEA. The V and J ends lost 1 base and 0 bases respectively, with 12 bases between them. CDR3 DNA sequence: TGCAGCGTTGAAGGGGTGGGCCCGTTGAACACTGAAGCTTTCTTT. Amino acid sequence: CSVEGVGPLNTEAFF. Supplemented by reference TRBV29-1 and TRBJ1-1, the full variable domain reads SAVISQKPSRDICQRGTSLTIQCQVDSQVTMMFWYRQQPGQSLTLIATANQGSEATYESGFVIDKFPISRPNLTFSTLTVSNMSPEDSSIYLCSVEGVGPLNTEAFFGQGTRLTVV.

The gene calls are TRBV2 and TRBJ2-1, with D possibly being TRBD1 (5 bases). Trimming stripped 4 bases from V and 5 bases from J, with 12 bases between. From germline, CDR1 is SNHLY and CDR2 FYNNEI. The CDR3 is 14 residues long. CDR3 residues: CASSVSQGNNEQFF. The CDR3 nucleotides read TGTGCCAGCAGTGTAAGCCAGGGTAACAATGAGCAGTTCTTC.

The J gene is TRBJ2-3, the V gene TRBV18; 7 bases are a match to TRBD1. CDR3 length equals 15 residues. Losses at the gene ends were 5 bases for V and 2 bases for J; bases not matched to a gene: 7. The germline CDR1 and CDR2 sequences are KGHSH and LQKENI. The CDR3 bases are TGTGCCAGCTCAGCGACAGGGTTCTACACAGATACGCAGTATTTT. Translating gives CASSATGFYTDTQYF.

This clone was seen only once. This chain links TRBV7-2 with TRBJ1-6, with 7 bases fitting TRBD1. Trimming removed 4 bases from V and 14 bases from J; junction bases left unmatched: 14. The CDR3 has 15 amino acids. CDR1 and CDR2 (germline): SGHTA, FQGNSA. In nucleotides, the CDR3 is TGTGCCAGCAGCTCCGACAGGGTACCACGATTGGCCCTCCACTTT. Translated: CASSSDRVPRLALHF.

The V and J genes are TRBV7-3 and TRBJ1-2; D gene unclear. V lost 4 bases and J 8 bases, leaving 14 bases between the germline ends. The CDR3 has 13 residues. Germline loops: CDR1 SGHTA, CDR2 FQGTGA. The DNA for the CDR3 is TGTGCCAGCAGCTCAGCGGGATACGGGGGCTACACCTTC. Residues: CASSSAGYGGYTF.

CDR3 amino acids: CASSQAGQLYEQYF. The CDR3 coding sequence is TGTGCCAGCAGCCAAGCGGGACAGTTGTACGAGCAGTACTTC. This chain uses TRBV3-1 (or the pseudogene TRBV3-2) with TRBJ2-7; 7 bases map to TRBD1. Losses at the gene ends were 1 base for V and 4 bases for J; bases not matched to a gene: 4. The CDR3 covers 14 residues. In germline, CDR1 is LGHDT, CDR2 YNNKEL (reference sequence).

The chain links TRBV13 to TRBJ2-3; 14 bases are a match to TRBD2. The germline CDR1 and CDR2 sequences are PRHDT and FYEKMQ (reference sequence). The J segment lost 5 bases and the V segment lost 4 bases, leaving 5 bases of the junction unmatched. There are 16 residues in the CDR3. The DNA of the CDR3 is TGTGCCAGCAGCTCGAGAGGACTAGCGGGGGGAGATACGCAGTATTTT. It translates to CASSSRGLAGGDTQYF.

V is TRBV7-2 and J is TRBJ1-5; 9 positions agree with TRBD1. Unmatched junction bases numbered 3, after V lost 0 bases and J lost 6 bases. The CDR3 sequence is 15 residues long. Germline CDR1 is SGHTA and CDR2 is FQGNSA. The DNA for the CDR3 is TGTGCCAGCAGCTTAGCCGACAGGGGGGGTCAGCCCCAGCATTTT. Translating it yields CASSLADRGGQPQHF. The whole variable domain, filled in from reference TRBV7-2 and TRBJ1-5, reads GAGVSQSPSNKVTEKGKDVELRCDPISGHTALYWYRQSLGQGLEFLIYFQGNSAPDKSGLPSDRFSAERTGGSVSTLTIQRTQQEDSAVYLCASSLADRGGQPQHFGDGTRLSIL.

V and J are TRBV11-2 and TRBJ2-2; TRBD2 is a possible D gene (5 bases). The CDR3 runs 16 residues. Germline assignment: CDR1 SGHAT and CDR2 FQNNGV. With 4 bases removed from V and 6 bases from J, the gap between germline ends came to 18 bases. DNA of the CDR3: TGTGCCAGCAGCTCCTTTTGGGAGAGTTTCTCCGGGGAGCTGTTTTTT. This translates into CASSSFWESFSGELFF.

The chain joins TRBV18 to TRBJ1-5, with D maybe TRBD1 (5 bases). This CDR3 region has 15 residues. V lost 4 bases and J lost 8, with 18 bases in between. Germline V CDR1 and CDR2: KGHSH, LQKENI. This chain's CDR3 is CASSQTSRGTEPQHF. The CDR3 nucleotides are TGTGCCAGCTCACAAACTTCACGGGGGACTGAGCCCCAGCATTTT.